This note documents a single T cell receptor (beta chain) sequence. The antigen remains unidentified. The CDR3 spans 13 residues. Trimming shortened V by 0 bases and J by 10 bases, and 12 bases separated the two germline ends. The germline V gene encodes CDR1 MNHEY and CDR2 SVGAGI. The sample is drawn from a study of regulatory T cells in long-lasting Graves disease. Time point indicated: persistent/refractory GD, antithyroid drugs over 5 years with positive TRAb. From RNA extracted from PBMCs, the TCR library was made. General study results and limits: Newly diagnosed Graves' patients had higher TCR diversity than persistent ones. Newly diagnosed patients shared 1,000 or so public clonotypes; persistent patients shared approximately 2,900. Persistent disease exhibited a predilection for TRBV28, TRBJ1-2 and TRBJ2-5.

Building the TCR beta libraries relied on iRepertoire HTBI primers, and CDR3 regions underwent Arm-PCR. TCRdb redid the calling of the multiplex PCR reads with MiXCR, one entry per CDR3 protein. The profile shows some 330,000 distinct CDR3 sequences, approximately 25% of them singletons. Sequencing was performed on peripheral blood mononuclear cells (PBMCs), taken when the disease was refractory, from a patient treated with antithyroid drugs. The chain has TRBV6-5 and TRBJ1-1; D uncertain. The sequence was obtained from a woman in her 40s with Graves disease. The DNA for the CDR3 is TGTGCCAGCAGTTACTCGAGCCGAGATGGAGCTTTCTTT. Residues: CASSYSSRDGAFF.